Listed below are T cell receptor beta chains from one sample, sequenced in a study of human T cells and chemical hapten exposure. TCRdb re-called the RACE reads with MiXCR, one entry per CDR3 protein. The sample yields 100,000 to 150,000 distinct CDR3 sequences, 13% seen once. Specimen: whole blood, collected in connection with sensitization to the hapten diphenylcyclopropenone (DPC). These receptor sequences come from a woman aged 18-29 years with alopecia areata. Some clones in this sample may be carry-over from other donors' samples. Both conserved end residues are part of each CDR3. A D gene is named only where the DNA matches it firmly. Where a row states a size, it is once, few, many or the class of an expanded clone; other rows omit it.

V gene: TRBV3-1; D gene: -; J gene: TRBJ1-6; clone size: many; CDR3 protein: CASSQEINSPLHF; CDR3 DNA: TGTGCCAGCAGCCAAGAGATTAATTCACCCCTCCACTTT
V gene: TRBV5-1; D gene: -; J gene: TRBJ1-5; clone size: many; CDR3 protein: CASSLAGNQPQHF; CDR3 DNA: TGCGCCAGCAGCTTGGCTGGCAATCAGCCCCAGCATTTT
V gene: TRBV5-6; D gene: -; J gene: TRBJ1-5; clone size: -; CDR3 protein: CASSLGGVDQPQHF; CDR3 DNA: TGTGCCAGCAGCTTGGGCGGGGTTGACCAGCCCCAGCATTTT
V gene: TRBV12-3/TRBV12-4; D gene: -; J gene: TRBJ1-2; clone size: -; CDR3 protein: CASSQIRGAGYTF; CDR3 DNA: TGTGCCAGCAGCCAAATTCGGGGGGCCGGCTACACCTTC
V gene: TRBV7-6; D gene: TRBD1; J gene: TRBJ1-4; clone size: few; CDR3 protein: CASSVGTGDEKLFF; CDR3 DNA: TGTGCCAGCAGCGTCGGGACAGGGGATGAAAAACTGTTTTTT
V gene: TRBV25-1; D gene: TRBD1; J gene: TRBJ1-2; clone size: few; CDR3 protein: CASRQGANGYTF; CDR3 DNA: TGTGCCAGCAGGCAGGGGGCGAATGGCTACACCTTC
V gene: TRBV28; D gene: TRBD1; J gene: TRBJ1-1; clone size: -; CDR3 protein: CASRGTGAPKNTEAFF; CDR3 DNA: TGTGCCAGCAGGGGGACAGGGGCGCCGAAGAACACTGAAGCTTTCTTT
V gene: TRBV20-1; D gene: TRBD2; J gene: TRBJ2-4; clone size: many; CDR3 protein: CSARLAGGRNIQYF; CDR3 DNA: TGCAGTGCTAGACTAGCGGGGGGGCGCAACATTCAGTACTTC
V gene: TRBV7-3; D gene: -; J gene: TRBJ2-2; clone size: -; CDR3 protein: CASRSDTGELFF; CDR3 DNA: TGTGCCAGCAGATCCGACACCGGGGAGCTGTTTTTT
V gene: TRBV11-2; D gene: TRBD2; J gene: TRBJ2-7; clone size: few; CDR3 protein: CASSLGSVAGPLHEQYF; CDR3 DNA: TGTGCCAGCAGCTTGGGTTCGGTAGCGGGGCCCCTACACGAGCAGTACTTC
V gene: TRBV7-8; D gene: -; J gene: TRBJ1-3; clone size: few; CDR3 protein: CASSLGRSSGNTIYF; CDR3 DNA: TGTGCCAGCAGCTTAGGCAGGTCCTCTGGAAACACCATATATTTT
V gene: TRBV9; D gene: TRBD1; J gene: TRBJ1-5; clone size: many; CDR3 protein: CASSYLRLRQGHNQPQHF; CDR3 DNA: TGTGCCAGCAGCTATCTCCGGCTTCGACAGGGACACAATCAGCCCCAGCATTTT
V gene: TRBV7-2; D gene: TRBD2; J gene: TRBJ2-3; clone size: few; CDR3 protein: CASSSETSGRYTDTQYF; CDR3 DNA: TGTGCCAGCAGCTCCGAGACTAGCGGGAGGTACACAGATACGCAGTATTTT
V gene: TRBV15; D gene: TRBD2; J gene: TRBJ2-5; clone size: many; CDR3 protein: CATSSLSGGAPGKTQYF; CDR3 DNA: TGTGCCACCAGCAGCCTTAGCGGGGGGGCCCCGGGGAAGACCCAGTACTTC
V gene: TRBV7-2; D gene: -; J gene: TRBJ2-1; clone size: -; CDR3 protein: CASSPQRHEQFF; CDR3 DNA: TGTGCCAGCAGCCCCCAGAGGCATGAGCAGTTCTTC
V gene: TRBV20-1; D gene: TRBD2; J gene: TRBJ2-3; clone size: few; CDR3 protein: CSAGGGNTNTDTQYF; CDR3 DNA: TGCAGTGCGGGCGGGGGGAACACTAACACAGATACGCAGTATTTT
V gene: TRBV29-1; D gene: -; J gene: TRBJ2-5; clone size: many; CDR3 protein: CSVAGQRGPTQETQYF; CDR3 DNA: TGCAGCGTTGCGGGACAGCGGGGGCCTACTCAAGAGACCCAGTACTTC
V gene: TRBV6-2/TRBV6-3; D gene: -; J gene: TRBJ2-1; clone size: once; CDR3 protein: CASSPMDSYNEQFF; CDR3 DNA: TGTGCCAGCAGCCCAATGGACAGTTACAATGAGCAGTTCTTC
V gene: TRBV6-1; D gene: -; J gene: TRBJ1-1; clone size: few; CDR3 protein: CASSVSSTEAFF; CDR3 DNA: TGTGCCAGCAGTGTGAGTAGCACTGAAGCTTTCTTT
V gene: TRBV10-3; D gene: -; J gene: TRBJ2-3; clone size: -; CDR3 protein: CAISEWSELSTDTQYF; CDR3 DNA: TGTGCCATCAGTGAATGGTCAGAACTCAGCACAGATACGCAGTATTTT
V gene: TRBV9; D gene: TRBD1; J gene: TRBJ1-2; clone size: few; CDR3 protein: CASSVADRGPGYTF; CDR3 DNA: TGTGCCAGCAGCGTAGCCGACAGGGGACCTGGCTACACCTTC
V gene: TRBV6-5; D gene: -; J gene: TRBJ2-4; clone size: -; CDR3 protein: CASSGTAVGIQYF; CDR3 DNA: TGTGCCAGCAGCGGGACCGCAGTCGGCATTCAGTACTTC
V gene: TRBV29-1; D gene: TRBD1; J gene: TRBJ1-1; clone size: many; CDR3 protein: CSVEDTRGPAFF; CDR3 DNA: TGCAGCGTTGAAGATACCAGGGGGCCGGCTTTCTTT
V gene: TRBV6-6; D gene: -; J gene: TRBJ2-1; clone size: -; CDR3 protein: CASISGNHNEQFF; CDR3 DNA: TGTGCCAGCATTTCTGGGAACCACAATGAGCAGTTCTTC
V gene: TRBV5-1; D gene: -; J gene: TRBJ1-2; clone size: once; CDR3 protein: CASSLQGLYGYTF; CDR3 DNA: TGCGCCAGCAGCCTACAGGGCCTCTATGGCTACACCTTC
V gene: TRBV6-2/TRBV6-3; D gene: TRBD2; J gene: TRBJ2-6; clone size: -; CDR3 protein: CASSYSTSGGPSGANVLTF; CDR3 DNA: TGTGCCAGCAGTTACTCGACTAGCGGGGGGCCCTCTGGGGCCAACGTCCTGACTTTC
V gene: TRBV23-1; D gene: -; J gene: TRBJ2-5; clone size: -; CDR3 protein: CASSQSIKATGVETQYF; CDR3 DNA: TGCGCCAGCAGTCAATCGATAAAAGCTACTGGGGTGGAGACCCAGTACTTC
V gene: TRBV12-3/TRBV12-4; D gene: TRBD1; J gene: TRBJ1-6; clone size: many; CDR3 protein: CASSFIRDRVSPLHF; CDR3 DNA: TGTGCCAGCAGTTTCATCCGAGACAGGGTTTCACCCCTCCACTTT
V gene: TRBV6-2/TRBV6-3; D gene: TRBD1; J gene: TRBJ1-2; clone size: few; CDR3 protein: CASSLDRAERGYTF; CDR3 DNA: TGTGCCAGCAGCCTCGACAGGGCCGAGCGTGGCTACACCTTC
V gene: TRBV4-2; D gene: TRBD1; J gene: TRBJ2-5; clone size: many; CDR3 protein: CASSQDFGQGAETQYF; CDR3 DNA: TGTGCCAGCAGCCAAGATTTCGGACAGGGGGCAGAGACCCAGTACTTC
V gene: TRBV27; D gene: -; J gene: TRBJ2-4; clone size: few; CDR3 protein: CASSTTGGLAKNIQYF; CDR3 DNA: TGTGCCAGCAGTACTACAGGAGGGCTAGCCAAAAACATTCAGTACTTC
V gene: TRBV20-1; D gene: TRBD2; J gene: TRBJ2-1; clone size: medium-sized; CDR3 protein: CSARDLELAGGPRNEQFF; CDR3 DNA: TGCAGTGCTAGAGATCTCGAACTAGCGGGGGGGCCCCGCAATGAGCAGTTCTTC
V gene: TRBV30; D gene: -; J gene: TRBJ2-7; clone size: -; CDR3 protein: CAWSVPFGARTYEQYF; CDR3 DNA: TGTGCCTGGAGTGTACCCTTCGGGGCAAGGACCTACGAGCAGTACTTC
V gene: TRBV10-1; D gene: -; J gene: TRBJ2-5; clone size: few; CDR3 protein: CASSGMRAETQYF; CDR3 DNA: TGCGCCAGCAGTGGAATGCGGGCAGAGACCCAGTACTTC
V gene: TRBV9; D gene: TRBD2; J gene: TRBJ2-7; clone size: few; CDR3 protein: CASSVSGGTYEQYF; CDR3 DNA: TGTGCCAGCAGCGTTAGCGGGGGGACCTACGAGCAGTACTTC
V gene: TRBV19; D gene: -; J gene: TRBJ1-5; clone size: -; CDR3 protein: CASSIGPSYYQPQHF; CDR3 DNA: TGTGCCAGTAGTATTGGACCGAGCTATTATCAGCCCCAGCATTTT
V gene: TRBV27; D gene: -; J gene: TRBJ1-1; clone size: few; CDR3 protein: CASQGRLYTEAFF; CDR3 DNA: TGTGCCAGCCAGGGGAGGCTGTACACTGAAGCTTTCTTT
V gene: TRBV6-2/TRBV6-3; D gene: TRBD1; J gene: TRBJ1-1; clone size: -; CDR3 protein: CASSYTRQGLKAEAFF; CDR3 DNA: TGTGCCAGCAGTTACACGCGACAGGGCCTTAAAGCTGAAGCTTTCTTT
V gene: TRBV27; D gene: -; J gene: TRBJ1-1; clone size: -; CDR3 protein: CASKDLRQYTEAFF; CDR3 DNA: TGTGCCAGCAAGGACCTCAGACAGTACACTGAAGCTTTCTTT
V gene: TRBV7-6; D gene: -; J gene: TRBJ2-3; clone size: few; CDR3 protein: CASSLWAPRQAVDTQYF; CDR3 DNA: TGTGCCAGCAGCTTATGGGCCCCTCGACAGGCGGTAGATACGCAGTATTTT
V gene: TRBV5-1; D gene: TRBD1; J gene: TRBJ1-2; clone size: few; CDR3 protein: CASSRGQGGGYTF; CDR3 DNA: TGCGCCAGCAGCCGGGGACAGGGCGGCGGCTACACCTTC
V gene: TRBV20-1; D gene: -; J gene: TRBJ2-7; clone size: few; CDR3 protein: CSAPQGRGYEQYF; CDR3 DNA: TGCAGTGCGCCACAGGGCCGCGGCTACGAGCAGTACTTC
V gene: TRBV7-9; D gene: TRBD1; J gene: TRBJ1-1; clone size: many; CDR3 protein: CASSLGTGSGTEAFF; CDR3 DNA: TGTGCCAGCAGCTTAGGGACAGGGAGCGGCACTGAAGCTTTCTTT
V gene: TRBV12-2; D gene: -; J gene: TRBJ1-1; clone size: many; CDR3 protein: CASRHDPTGLTEAFF; CDR3 DNA: TGTGCAAGTCGCCATGACCCGACAGGGTTGACTGAAGCTTTCTTT
V gene: TRBV5-1; D gene: TRBD2; J gene: TRBJ2-3; clone size: few; CDR3 protein: CASSFGLARDRDTQYF; CDR3 DNA: TGCGCCAGCAGCTTCGGACTAGCGAGGGACCGAGATACGCAGTATTTT
V gene: TRBV6-2/TRBV6-3; D gene: TRBD2; J gene: TRBJ2-3; clone size: many; CDR3 protein: CASSSGGATDTQYF; CDR3 DNA: TGTGCCAGCAGTAGCGGGGGGGCCACAGATACGCAGTATTTT
V gene: TRBV28; D gene: -; J gene: TRBJ2-2; clone size: few; CDR3 protein: CASSSDPFGELFF; CDR3 DNA: TGTGCCAGCAGCTCGGACCCATTCGGGGAGCTGTTTTTT
V gene: TRBV19; D gene: TRBD1; J gene: TRBJ2-7; clone size: -; CDR3 protein: CASTLTGQGYYEQYF; CDR3 DNA: TGTGCCAGTACTCTTACGGGACAGGGTTATTACGAGCAGTACTTC
V gene: TRBV2; D gene: TRBD1; J gene: TRBJ1-6; clone size: few; CDR3 protein: CASRGTGWPLYNSPLHF; CDR3 DNA: TGTGCCAGCAGGGGGACAGGGTGGCCCTTATATAATTCACCCCTCCACTTT
V gene: TRBV2; D gene: -; J gene: TRBJ2-3; clone size: few; CDR3 protein: CASRRRGNTDTQYF; CDR3 DNA: TGTGCCAGCAGAAGAAGGGGGAACACAGATACGCAGTATTTT
V gene: TRBV5-1; D gene: TRBD2; J gene: TRBJ2-3; clone size: few; CDR3 protein: CASSLEGSGATDTQYF; CDR3 DNA: TGCGCCAGCAGCTTGGAAGGTAGCGGGGCCACAGATACGCAGTATTTT
V gene: TRBV2; D gene: -; J gene: TRBJ1-5; clone size: many; CDR3 protein: CASRGTRGSSNQPQHF; CDR3 DNA: TGTGCCAGCAGAGGGACACGGGGTTCAAGCAATCAGCCCCAGCATTTT
V gene: TRBV20-1; D gene: -; J gene: TRBJ2-1; clone size: -; CDR3 protein: CSAGLAFYNEQFF; CDR3 DNA: TGCAGTGCTGGGCTAGCGTTCTACAATGAGCAGTTCTTC
V gene: TRBV7-2; D gene: -; J gene: TRBJ1-6; clone size: few; CDR3 protein: CASTQGRGDYNSPLHF; CDR3 DNA: TGTGCCAGCACCCAGGGCAGGGGCGACTATAATTCACCCCTCCACTTT
V gene: TRBV27; D gene: -; J gene: TRBJ2-7; clone size: -; CDR3 protein: CASSPAFGGEQYF; CDR3 DNA: TGTGCCAGCAGTCCTGCGTTCGGGGGCGAGCAGTACTTC